The 17 T cell receptor beta chains below come from one sample, sequenced in a study of memory CD4+ T cells and cytomegalovirus serostatus (dated by TCRdb to about 2019). To prepare the library, the immunoSEQ multiplex PCR assay was applied. TCRdb re-hosts the immuneACCESS table, in-frame sequences only. Its copies lack some clones; in the studies checked, an unresolved V gene accounts for under half of them, and the cause for the rest is not known. The sample yields about 92,000 clones; roughly 80% were counted once. 3.6% of the sample is in the top ten clones. Single viable CD3+CD4+CD8-CD45RO+ cells were sorted as memory CD4+ T cells on a FACSAria II. The sequenced material came from memory CD4+ T cells from blood. The receptor source for this set is an adult in good health and CMV-seropositive.

The chain recombines TRBV7-2 with TRBJ2-5, with 9 positions matching TRBD1. This CDR3 is built from 17 residues. From germline, CDR1 is SGHTA and CDR2 FQGNSA. V lost 1 base and J lost 4; bases outside the gene matches: 10. In DNA form, the CDR3 reads TGTGCCAGCAGCTTAGTAGGGGGGACAGGGTCACCAGAGACCCAGTACTTC. It yields the protein CASSLVGGTGSPETQYF.

This clone was observed once. This sequence joins TRBV5-1 and TRBJ1-1; unclear D gene. Trimming stripped 4 bases from V and 10 bases from J, with 20 bases between. From germline, CDR1 is SGHRS and CDR2 YFSETQ. This CDR3 contains 14 residues. The CDR3: CASSLRPTLDRAFF. CDR3 sequence (DNA): TGCGCCAGCAGCCTACGTCCCACTCTCGACCGAGCTTTCTTT.

The J gene is TRBJ1-5, the V gene TRBV30; 11 bases agree with TRBD1. V lost 7 bases to trimming and J lost 2 bases; unmatched junction nucleotides: 7. From germline, CDR1 is GTSNPN and CDR2 SVGIG (reference sequence). This CDR3 spans 15 amino acids. CDR3 residues: CASGQGAGGNQPQHF. The DNA of the CDR3 is TGTGCCTCCGGACAGGGGGCAGGAGGCAATCAGCCCCAGCATTTT.

As regards this clone: A read error may produce the germline difference seen at one junction end. The chain recombines TRBV7-9 with TRBJ2-3; D may be TRBD2 (5 bases). This CDR3 contains 9 residues. Germline CDR1 SEHNR, CDR2 FQNEAQ (reference sequence). The chain's CDR3 is CASSLYREF. Here the CDR3 DNA reads TGTGCCAGCAGCTTATACCGGGAATTT.

This rearrangement joins TRBV30 to TRBJ1-2; D gene ambiguous. The V and J ends lost 4 bases and 8 bases respectively, with 17 bases between them. CDR1 and CDR2 from the germline V gene are GTSNPN and SVGIG (reference sequence). This CDR3 has 13 residues. The CDR3 here is CAWTEQLSWGYTF. As DNA, the CDR3 is TGTGCCTGGACAGAACAACTCTCCTGGGGCTACACCTTC.

CDR3 sequence reads: CASSRGLYSYNEQFF. The CDR3 DNA is TGTGCCAGCAGCCGAGGGTTATATTCTTACAATGAGCAGTTCTTC. The chain is built from TRBV28 and TRBJ2-1; D may be TRBD2 (5 bases). CDR3 length: 15 residues. Germline CDR1 reads MDHEN; CDR2 reads SYDVKM. V was trimmed by 6 bases and J by 4 bases, leaving 16 bases between them.

The V call is TRBV7-3, the J call TRBJ2-3; possibly TRBD2 for D (5 bases). Germline V gene data show CDR1 as SGHTA and CDR2 as FQGTGA. Between the trimmed V and J ends, which lost 5 bases and 2 bases, there was a span of 8 bases. The CDR3 contains 13 residues. The CDR3 DNA reads as TGTGCCAGCAGCACTAGGAACACAGATACGCAGTATTTT. Amino acids: CASSTRNTDTQYF.

V is TRBV5-6 and J is TRBJ2-5; D possibly corresponds to TRBD1 (6 bases). This CDR3 has 13 amino acids. Trimming stripped 4 bases from V and 5 bases from J, with 12 bases between. Looked up from germline, CDR1 is SGHDT and CDR2 is YYEEEE. The CDR3 sequence: CASSPGERETQYF. In nucleotides, the CDR3 is TGTGCCAGCAGCCCAGGGGAGAGGGAGACCCAGTACTTC.

The V gene is TRBV28, the J gene TRBJ2-7; 7 nucleotides align to TRBD1. V dropped 6 bases and J dropped 5; count of bases not matched to a gene: 7. Germline V gene sequence: CDR1 MDHEN, CDR2 SYDVKM. CDR3 length: 13 amino acids. This CDR3 reads CASRQQGRHEQYF. DNA for the CDR3: TGTGCCAGCAGGCAACAGGGGCGGCACGAGCAGTACTTC.

The chain recombines TRBV5-4 with TRBJ2-1; no clear D. Trimming removed 3 bases at V and 3 bases at J, with 10 bases between. The germline V gene encodes CDR1 SGHNT and CDR2 YYREEE (reference sequence). There are 14 residues in the CDR3. CDR3 coding DNA: TGTGCCAGCAGCTCCCCCTCGAACTACAATGAGCAGTTCTTC. Its translation is CASSSPSNYNEQFF. The full variable domain, in which reference TRBV5-4 and TRBJ2-1 provide the parts outside the CDR3, is ETGVTQSPTHLIKTRGQQVTLRCSSQSGHNTVSWYQQALGQGPQFIFQYYREEENGRGNFPPRFSGLQFPNYSSELNVNALELDDSALYLCASSSPSNYNEQFFGPGTRLTVL.

The rearrangement uses TRBV4-2 and TRBJ2-3; D assignment may be TRBD1 or TRBD2 (5 bases each). The CDR3 runs 15 residues. Deletions cut 0 bases from V and 6 bases from J, with 13 bases between. CDR1 is LGHNA, CDR2 YNFKEQ, per germline. This CDR3 reads CASSQERGSADTQYF. CDR3 nucleotides: TGTGCCAGCAGCCAAGAGAGGGGCTCAGCGGATACGCAGTATTTT.

V usage is TRBV4-1 and J usage is TRBJ2-3; TRBD2 agrees at 7 bases. The CDR3 has 18 residues. Germline CDR1 reads MGHRA; CDR2 reads YSYEKL. The junction had 11 bases not matched to a gene; V was cut back by 1 base and J by 1 base. The CDR3 reads CASSQGHIGGSGTDTQYF. The DNA for the CDR3 is TGCGCCAGCAGCCAAGGACACATCGGCGGGAGCGGCACAGATACGCAGTATTTT.

V and J are TRBV7-6 and TRBJ2-3; TRBD2 might be the D (6 bases). Germline CDR1 SGHVS, CDR2 FNYEAQ. The CDR3 totals 13 residues. Trimming took 6 bases from V and 3 from J, leaving 10 bases between them. The CDR3 bases are TGTGCCAGCAGTTCAGGGAGGACAGATACGCAGTATTTT. Translated: CASSSGRTDTQYF.

The chain recombines TRBV30 with TRBJ1-5, with 7 nucleotides matching TRBD1. Per germline, CDR1 GTSNPN and CDR2 SVGIG (reference sequence). The J segment lost 9 bases and the V segment lost 4 bases, leaving 12 bases of the junction unmatched. The CDR3 has 14 amino acids. CDR3 sequence: CAWKGTAGPVPQHF. DNA of the CDR3: TGTGCCTGGAAAGGGACAGCTGGTCCAGTGCCCCAGCATTTT.

This chain links TRBV28 with TRBJ2-6; TRBD1 matches 7 bases. The germline V gene encodes CDR1 MDHEN and CDR2 SYDVKM. The CDR3 has 15 residues. Trimming removed 5 bases from V and 2 bases from J; junction bases left unmatched: 3. The CDR3 DNA is TGTGCCAGCAGTCCGGGGACAGCTGGGGCCAACGTCCTGACTTTC. Its translation is CASSPGTAGANVLTF.

J is TRBJ2-2 and V is TRBV5-4; D remains ambiguous. V was cut by 0 bases and J by 1 base, with 7 bases left in between. Germline loops: CDR1 SGHNT, CDR2 YYREEE (reference sequence). The CDR3 has 15 amino acids. This CDR3 is CASSLEGKNTGELFF. In nucleotides, the CDR3 is TGTGCCAGCAGCTTGGAGGGAAAGAACACCGGGGAGCTGTTTTTT.

This chain connects TRBV5-6 to TRBJ1-1, with TRBD1 matching over 7 bases. CDR3 length: 16 residues. The germline V gene has CDR1 SGHDT and CDR2 YYEEEE. Trimming took 4 bases from V and 6 from J; bases not matched to a gene: 15. CDR3 in amino acids: CASSRRTGMNRAEAFF. CDR3 DNA: TGTGCCAGCAGCCGCCGGACAGGCATGAACAGGGCTGAAGCTTTCTTT. Combining the CDR3 with reference TRBV5-6 and TRBJ1-1 gives the whole variable domain DAGVTQSPTHLIKTRGQQVTLRCSPKSGHDTVSWYQQALGQGPQFIFQYYEEEERQRGNFPDRFSGHQFPNYSSELNVNALLLGDSALYLCASSRRTGMNRAEAFFGQGTRLTVV.